This entry is about one T cell receptor (beta chain). Source study methods: Using reference gene primer amplification, nucleated cell counts were estimated. The table came from immunoSEQ multiplex PCR; TCRdb's copy has only in-frame clones and leaves some out. V, J and clone size derive from that table, while D and trimming were established from the DNA sequence. The table shows over 150,000 clones, with about four fifths occurring only once. This sample is part of a study of blood T cell repertoires in COVID-19. About the study: The samples span acute and convalescent COVID-19 from the United States, Italy and Spain. T cells, B-cell-depleted T cells, or PBMCs provided the cDNA or gDNA that served as material.

Germline V gene lookup returns CDR1 SGHTA and CDR2 FQGNSA. The CDR3 spans 13 residues. Trimming took 7 bases from V and 1 from J, leaving 10 bases between them. V usage is TRBV7-2 and J usage is TRBJ1-1; D is ambiguous. Material: peripheral blood. The clonotype was recovered from a woman of 80 years or more with acute or convalescent COVID-19. The CDR3 spells CASNQQPNTEAFF. The CDR3 region has the DNA TGTGCCAGCAACCAACAGCCGAACACTGAAGCTTTCTTT. The entire variable domain, with the rest obtained from reference TRBV7-2 and TRBJ1-1, is as follows: GAGVSQSPSNKVTEKGKDVELRCDPISGHTALYWYRQSLGQGLEFLIYFQGNSAPDKSGLPSDRFSAERTGGSVSTLTIQRTQQEDSAVYLCASNQQPNTEAFFGQGTRLTVV.